The 3 T cell receptor beta chains reported below all come from one sample, sequenced in a study of T cells in Graves' hyperthyroidism and ophthalmopathy. The TCR beta CDR3 regions underwent amplification using RNA transcripts as the source. In the first-round RT-PCR of the TCR CDR3, the HTBI primer set was used. TCRdb ran MiXCR on the multiplex PCR reads and lists one entry per CDR3 protein. This sample yields about 570,000 distinct CDR3 sequences, of which 14% are seen a single time; approximately 14% belongs to the top ten. The sample taken for sequencing was blood. These receptors originate from a woman aged 40-49 years with Graves' hyperthyroidism.

The rearrangement uses TRBV3-1 and TRBJ2-1, with 16 bases that match TRBD2. The germline V gene has CDR1 LGHDT and CDR2 YNNKEL (reference sequence). The CDR3 is 19 residues long. Unmatched junction bases numbered 7, after V lost 0 bases and J lost 5 bases. CDR3 protein: CASSQDGTSGRAKHNEQFF. CDR3 nucleotide sequence: TGTGCCAGCAGCCAAGACGGGACTAGCGGGAGGGCCAAACACAATGAGCAGTTCTTC.

This clonotype came up many times. The rearrangement links TRBV28 to TRBJ2-7; a possible D gene is TRBD1 (5 bases). This CDR3 spans 13 amino acids. Deletions cut 6 bases from V and 3 bases from J, with 12 bases between. Germline V gene data show CDR1 as MDHEN and CDR2 as SYDVKM. The CDR3 sequence is CASSPDSNYEQYF. CDR3 nucleotides: TGTGCCAGCAGCCCAGACAGCAACTACGAGCAGTACTTC. The full variable domain, in which reference TRBV28 and TRBJ2-7 provide the parts outside the CDR3, is DVKVTQSSRYLVKRTGEKVFLECVQDMDHENMFWYRQDPGLGLRLIYFSYDVKMKEKGDIPEGYSVSREKKERFSLILESASTNQTSMYLCASSPDSNYEQYFGPGTRLTVT.

The chain recombines TRBV12-3 or TRBV12-4 with TRBJ1-5; no reliable D call. This CDR3 region has 12 residues. V lost 0 bases and J 9 bases, leaving 6 bases between the germline ends. CDR3 sequence reads: CASSLAGSPQHF. CDR3 sequence (DNA): TGTGCCAGCAGTTTAGCTGGGTCGCCCCAGCATTTT.